A single TCR beta chain is shown here with its context. This clone's antigen is unknown. No much larger clone is present one base from it, and per-base qualities are unavailable. This entry comes from a study of blood T cell repertoires in COVID-19 (dated by TCRdb to between 2020 and 2021). Regarding the study in general: Recovered participants in ImmuneRACE Cohort 3 were defined by two consecutive negative NP/OP PCR tests, clearance by a healthcare professional, or resolution of symptoms. The samples were drawn from the first 160 participants of the ongoing ImmuneRACE study and from 1,254 subjects provided by 6 global collaborators. Samples from collaborators originated in the United States, Italy and Spain and spanned both the acute and convalescent phases of COVID-19. A freely available public database, intended as a resource for researchers studying the immune response to SARS-CoV-2, is where the repertoires were released. The prospective study material was composed of cDNA or gDNA derived from T cells, B-cell-depleted T cells, or PBMCs. Subjects who had been exposed to COVID-19, were actively infected with it, or had recovered from it provided the deeply sampled blood TCRbeta repertoires that made up the dataset. Sample metadata almost always included a de-identified subject ID, COVID-19 status, age in years and sex. HLA class I and class II types, where available, came from metadata supplied by the sample provider rather than from assay-based typing.

TCRbeta CDR3 regions were amplified from genomic DNA by means of the immunoSEQ Assay, a bias-controlled multiplex PCR. From the authors' description of their analysis: The number of nucleated cells in each sample was estimated by amplification of reference gene primers within the assay. Sequence reads were collapsed and filtered to measure the absolute abundance of every unique TCRbeta CDR3 rearrangement. For each sample, productive Simpson clonality was calculated as the square root of Simpson's diversity index over productive rearrangements. The table comes from immuneACCESS by way of TCRdb, which keeps in-frame sequences with V and J called. Part of the clones is missing from these tables; in studies checked, under half for an unresolved V gene and the rest for unknown reasons. That table is the source of V, J and clone size, and D and trimming were worked out from the DNA. In all, the sample holds over 250,000 clones, and around 90% of those were seen once. The ten largest clonotypes hold 2% of the sample.

Participants in the prospective study were enrolled through a virtual design, were aged about 18 to 90 years, and lived in fewer than 30 United States geographic areas. In the prospective study, cohorts were assigned on the basis of participant-reported clinical history obtained from a screening survey and a study questionnaire. In the prospective study, whole blood, serum and a nasopharyngeal or oropharyngeal swab were collected from each participant by mobile phlebotomists. Additional blood draws and questionnaires over an approximately two-month period could optionally be provided by prospective study participants. Prospective study blood samples were shipped either frozen or at room temperature before DNA extraction. Results the study describes overall, beyond this receptor: Clinical and demographic metadata were provided uncurated, with the amount varying by source and participant.

V lost 5 bases and J lost 3 bases; the stretch between them is 11 bases long. As encoded in the germline V gene, CDR1 is MGHRA while CDR2 is YSYEKL. The CDR3 has 15 amino acids, counting the end cysteine and phenylalanine. Solely the CDR3 DNA is kept, with 45 bases framed from the first base. The receptor chain draws on TRBV4-1 and TRBJ1-6, with no confident D gene call. This receptor was obtained from a woman in her sixties or seventies in a cohort exposed to, infected with or recovered from COVID-19 (not recorded which). The sequencing input was PBMCs or T cells enriched from blood (not recorded which). The DNA reads as follows: TGCGCCAGCAGCGAAGCCCTTATCTATAATTCACCCCTCCACTTT. This is translated as CASSEALIYNSPLHF.